This T cell receptor (beta chain) was found in a study of cytomegalovirus exposure and HLA in healthy donors. V dropped 3 bases and J dropped 0; count of bases not matched to a gene: 11. Per the germline V gene, CDR1 is GTSNPN and CDR2 is SVGIG (reference sequence). The CDR3 loop spans 17 amino acids. Findings and caveats of the study: Certain sequence variants were highly shared and formed a cluster, and this cluster was likely a sequencing artifact. The dataset shows that most TCR sequences were rare, while some public TCRs occurred in many donors. Reported findings show TCR beta sequences accurately forecast HLA-A and HLA-B alleles in most subjects.

Researchers ran the PCR with 60 Vbeta and 13 Jbeta primers. Original handling: Among the unique TCR beta chains that a later analysis counted, around 72 million in all, approximately 12 million were shared. Clones were read by immunoSEQ multiplex PCR, and TCRdb kept only the in-frame ones, dropping some. That table furnishes V, J and clone size, whereas the DNA furnished D and trimming. The table lists 150,000 to 160,000 clones, roughly 81% of them singletons, with less than 2.5% in the top ten. With respect to this clone: Its cognate antigen is unknown.

This receptor was taken from a woman between 18 and 30 years old in good health and CMV-seronegative. What was sequenced was PBMCs. V and J are TRBV30 and TRBJ2-5, with TRBD2 matching over 9 bases. The CDR3 is CAWSPAGGPGYQETQYF. The CDR3, as DNA: TGTGCCTGGAGCCCGGCGGGGGGGCCGGGCTACCAAGAGACCCAGTACTTC.